This T cell receptor (beta chain) was identified in a study of T cell responses to AZD1222 COVID-19 vaccine. This clone was found once. The ends lost 2 bases at V and 8 bases at J; junction bases unmatched: 5. The germline CDR1 and CDR2 sequences are MNHEY and SVGEGT. CDR3 length equals 15 residues. TCRdb keeps only in-frame clones here, not all; method: immunoSEQ multiplex PCR. The sample lists about 100,000 clones, about 85% seen once, with about 1.8% in the top ten. The genes are TRBV6-2 or TRBV6-3 and TRBJ2-1; 11 nucleotides match TRBD2. Sequenced here: peripheral blood, sampled on day 0 of AZD1222 vaccination. The sequence was obtained from an adult in good health. In nucleotides, the CDR3 is TGTGCCAGCAGTTACGGGCTAGCGGGAGGAGATGAGCAGTTCTTC. Its protein product is CASSYGLAGGDEQFF.